This is a list of T cell receptor beta chains from one sample in a study of T-cell memory formation after mild COVID-19. One entry per CDR3 protein, called by TCRdb with MiXCR from the 5' RACE reads. The sample carries some 210,000 distinct CDR3 sequences, 10% to 13% recorded once. Sequenced sample: PBMCs or a T cell subset sorted from them (not recorded which). All receptors come from a young man who had mild COVID-19 (a few samples of this study predate the infection). Cell type and time point are not known. Both conserved end residues are part of each CDR3. The D gene is left open where the match is weak. Rows give clone size only sometimes, using once, few, many, or a class for an expanded clone.

D gene: NA; V gene: TRBV3-1; clone size: NA; J gene: TRBJ2-5; CDR3 protein: CASSHSLSGKRKTQYF; CDR3 DNA: TGTGCCAGCAGCCATAGCCTTTCAGGGAAGAGGAAGACCCAGTACTTC
D gene: NA; V gene: TRBV24-1; clone size: few; J gene: TRBJ2-6; CDR3 protein: CATSDVQGLAGANVLTF; CDR3 DNA: TGTGCCACCAGTGATGTCCAGGGTCTCGCTGGGGCCAACGTCCTGACTTTC
D gene: NA; V gene: TRBV12-3/TRBV12-4; clone size: few; J gene: TRBJ2-2; CDR3 protein: CASSMDTTTGELFF; CDR3 DNA: TGTGCCAGCAGTATGGATACGACCACCGGGGAGCTGTTTTTT
D gene: NA; V gene: TRBV6-2/TRBV6-3; clone size: many; J gene: TRBJ2-7; CDR3 protein: CASLTRDKYYEQYF; CDR3 DNA: TGTGCCAGCCTAACTAGGGACAAATACTACGAGCAGTACTTC
D gene: TRBD1; V gene: TRBV7-9; clone size: few; J gene: TRBJ2-3; CDR3 protein: CASRTGATNTQYF; CDR3 DNA: TGTGCCAGCAGAACAGGGGCTACGAATACGCAGTATTTT
D gene: TRBD1; V gene: TRBV4-1; clone size: few; J gene: TRBJ2-7; CDR3 protein: CASSQPRDRDYEQYF; CDR3 DNA: TGCGCCAGCAGCCAACCCCGGGACAGAGACTACGAGCAGTACTTC
D gene: TRBD1; V gene: TRBV4-3; clone size: NA; J gene: TRBJ1-2; CDR3 protein: CASRQDLHPGGVYGYTF; CDR3 DNA: TGCGCCAGCAGACAAGATCTCCATCCAGGGGGCGTCTATGGCTACACCTTC
D gene: TRBD2; V gene: TRBV6-6; clone size: NA; J gene: TRBJ2-3; CDR3 protein: CASTLRLAGGPTDTQYF; CDR3 DNA: TGTGCCAGCACCTTACGACTAGCGGGGGGCCCCACAGATACGCAGTATTTT
D gene: NA; V gene: TRBV7-2; clone size: many; J gene: TRBJ2-7; CDR3 protein: CASSRRDLWGEQYF; CDR3 DNA: TGTGCCAGCAGCCGGAGGGACCTCTGGGGAGAGCAGTACTTC
D gene: NA; V gene: TRBV11-2; clone size: many; J gene: TRBJ1-4; CDR3 protein: CASSQQEFSEKLFF; CDR3 DNA: TGTGCCAGCAGCCAACAGGAATTTAGTGAAAAACTGTTTTTT
D gene: NA; V gene: TRBV25-1; clone size: few; J gene: TRBJ2-7; CDR3 protein: CASSDNVLEQYF; CDR3 DNA: TGTGCCAGCAGTGATAACGTGCTAGAGCAGTACTTC
D gene: NA; V gene: TRBV7-2; clone size: NA; J gene: TRBJ1-5; CDR3 protein: CASSPAASGGDQPQHF; CDR3 DNA: TGTGCCAGCAGCCCAGCGGCATCGGGGGGAGATCAGCCCCAGCATTTT
D gene: TRBD1; V gene: TRBV14; clone size: few; J gene: TRBJ2-6; CDR3 protein: CASSPRQGPGANVLTF; CDR3 DNA: TGTGCCAGCAGCCCGCGACAGGGGCCTGGGGCCAACGTCCTGACTTTC
D gene: NA; V gene: TRBV5-1; clone size: NA; J gene: TRBJ1-6; CDR3 protein: CASGLGRTNSPLHF; CDR3 DNA: TGCGCCAGCGGACTGGGCAGGACTAATTCACCCCTCCACTTT
D gene: NA; V gene: TRBV7-9; clone size: many; J gene: TRBJ2-5; CDR3 protein: CASRPRLPAETQYF; CDR3 DNA: TGTGCCAGCAGACCCCGACTACCAGCGGAGACCCAGTACTTC
D gene: NA; V gene: TRBV7-2; clone size: few; J gene: TRBJ1-1; CDR3 protein: CASSPRPDSEAFF; CDR3 DNA: TGTGCCAGCAGCCCAAGACCGGACTCTGAAGCTTTCTTT
D gene: NA; V gene: TRBV5-1; clone size: many; J gene: TRBJ2-2; CDR3 protein: CASSLETGNTGELFF; CDR3 DNA: TGCGCCAGCAGCTTGGAGACAGGGAACACCGGGGAGCTGTTTTTT
D gene: TRBD1; V gene: TRBV2; clone size: few; J gene: TRBJ1-6; CDR3 protein: CASSADRGPISPLHF; CDR3 DNA: TGTGCCAGCAGTGCGGACAGGGGGCCGATTTCACCCCTCCACTTT
D gene: TRBD1; V gene: TRBV19; clone size: NA; J gene: TRBJ2-5; CDR3 protein: CASANTGGPQETQYF; CDR3 DNA: TGTGCCAGTGCTAATACAGGGGGCCCACAAGAGACCCAGTACTTC
D gene: NA; V gene: TRBV6-5; clone size: NA; J gene: TRBJ2-7; CDR3 protein: CASSYSSAGIYVYEQYF; CDR3 DNA: TGTGCCAGCAGTTACTCGTCGGCAGGAATTTATGTCTACGAGCAGTACTTC
D gene: NA; V gene: TRBV29-1; clone size: few; J gene: TRBJ1-2; CDR3 protein: CSVERHQAPYGYTF; CDR3 DNA: TGCAGCGTTGAAAGACACCAGGCCCCCTATGGCTACACCTTC
D gene: TRBD1; V gene: TRBV12-3/TRBV12-4; clone size: few; J gene: TRBJ2-3; CDR3 protein: CASRQTGSDTQYF; CDR3 DNA: TGTGCCAGCAGACAGACAGGGTCGGATACGCAGTATTTT
D gene: TRBD2; V gene: TRBV7-2; clone size: NA; J gene: TRBJ2-3; CDR3 protein: CASSLVPSGGQNTQYF; CDR3 DNA: TGTGCCAGCAGCTTAGTCCCTAGCGGGGGTCAGAATACGCAGTATTTT
D gene: TRBD1; V gene: TRBV18; clone size: NA; J gene: TRBJ2-5; CDR3 protein: CASSPDRGRQETQYF; CDR3 DNA: TGTGCCAGCTCGCCTGACAGGGGGCGACAAGAGACCCAGTACTTC
D gene: NA; V gene: TRBV7-9; clone size: few; J gene: TRBJ1-2; CDR3 protein: CASSLQTGYTF; CDR3 DNA: TGTGCCAGCAGCTTACAGACTGGCTACACCTTC
D gene: TRBD1; V gene: TRBV27; clone size: NA; J gene: TRBJ1-1; CDR3 protein: CASSLDRGLVSAFF; CDR3 DNA: TGTGCCAGCAGTTTAGACAGGGGGCTTGTTTCTGCTTTCTTT
D gene: NA; V gene: TRBV7-2; clone size: few; J gene: TRBJ2-1; CDR3 protein: CASSFGSRKFF; CDR3 DNA: TGTGCCAGCAGCTTCGGGAGTCGGAAGTTCTTC
D gene: NA; V gene: TRBV24-1; clone size: NA; J gene: TRBJ2-5; CDR3 protein: CATSGWGEEETQYF; CDR3 DNA: TGTGCCACCAGCGGATGGGGGGAGGAAGAGACCCAGTACTTC
D gene: NA; V gene: TRBV12-3/TRBV12-4; clone size: many; J gene: TRBJ2-4; CDR3 protein: CASRTSDGIQYF; CDR3 DNA: TGTGCCAGCAGGACGTCCGACGGCATTCAGTACTTC
D gene: NA; V gene: TRBV5-1; clone size: many; J gene: TRBJ2-5; CDR3 protein: CASSLDPAGQETQYF; CDR3 DNA: TGCGCCAGCAGCTTGGACCCGGCGGGGCAAGAGACCCAGTACTTC
D gene: TRBD2; V gene: TRBV12-3/TRBV12-4; clone size: NA; J gene: TRBJ2-3; CDR3 protein: CASRTTIAGGTDTQYF; CDR3 DNA: TGTGCCAGCAGAACTACAATAGCGGGGGGAACAGATACGCAGTATTTT
D gene: NA; V gene: TRBV2; clone size: NA; J gene: TRBJ1-2; CDR3 protein: CASSGGPNYGYTF; CDR3 DNA: TGTGCCAGCAGCGGAGGGCCAAACTATGGCTACACCTTC
D gene: TRBD1; V gene: TRBV10-3; clone size: NA; J gene: TRBJ2-2; CDR3 protein: CAISGSRDSDTGELFF; CDR3 DNA: TGTGCCATCAGTGGATCCCGGGACAGTGACACCGGGGAGCTGTTTTTT
D gene: NA; V gene: TRBV6-5; clone size: NA; J gene: TRBJ1-1; CDR3 protein: CASSYGGGTEAFF; CDR3 DNA: TGTGCCAGCAGTTACGGGGGGGGCACTGAAGCTTTCTTT
D gene: TRBD1; V gene: TRBV6-5; clone size: NA; J gene: TRBJ1-1; CDR3 protein: CASRGTGTNTEAFF; CDR3 DNA: TGTGCCAGCAGGGGGACAGGGACGAACACTGAAGCTTTCTTT
D gene: TRBD1; V gene: TRBV7-6; clone size: NA; J gene: TRBJ2-1; CDR3 protein: CASSISRDRVYNEQFF; CDR3 DNA: TGTGCCAGCAGCATAAGCCGGGACAGGGTCTACAATGAGCAGTTCTTC
D gene: NA; V gene: TRBV5-5; clone size: few; J gene: TRBJ1-6; CDR3 protein: CASSLVGNSPLHF; CDR3 DNA: TGTGCCAGCAGCTTGGTAGGAAATTCACCCCTCCACTTT
D gene: TRBD2; V gene: TRBV12-3/TRBV12-4; clone size: NA; J gene: TRBJ2-2; CDR3 protein: CASSPGLAGNTGELFF; CDR3 DNA: TGTGCCAGCAGCCCGGGACTAGCGGGAAACACCGGGGAGCTGTTTTTT
D gene: NA; V gene: TRBV5-1; clone size: few; J gene: TRBJ2-5; CDR3 protein: CASTPGQGETQYF; CDR3 DNA: TGCGCCAGCACCCCGGGGCAGGGAGAGACCCAGTACTTC
D gene: NA; V gene: TRBV7-2; clone size: many; J gene: TRBJ2-7; CDR3 protein: CASRPAHSSYEQYF; CDR3 DNA: TGTGCCAGCAGGCCGGCCCATAGCTCCTACGAGCAGTACTTC
D gene: TRBD2; V gene: TRBV7-9; clone size: few; J gene: TRBJ2-5; CDR3 protein: CASSLGTSGGQETQYF; CDR3 DNA: TGTGCCAGCAGCCTTGGGACTAGCGGGGGACAAGAGACCCAGTACTTC
D gene: TRBD1; V gene: TRBV7-2; clone size: NA; J gene: TRBJ2-2; CDR3 protein: CASSSALRDRTTGELFF; CDR3 DNA: TGTGCCAGCAGCTCGGCTCTCCGGGACAGGACTACCGGGGAGCTGTTTTTT